This paragraph reports one T cell receptor beta chain. These data originate in a study of blood T cell repertoires in COVID-19. Profiled with immunoSEQ multiplex PCR; TCRdb holds only in-frame clones, not every one. The top ten hold more than 6% of the sample, which has 150,000 or so clones, roughly 82% seen once. Germline loops: CDR1 SGHVS, CDR2 FNYEAQ. J lost 4 bases, V lost 5 bases, and 14 bases had no gene match. The CDR3 has 18 residues. This sequence joins TRBV7-6 and TRBJ2-2, with TRBD2 matching over 9 bases. This TCR derives from a woman aged 40 to 50 with COVID-19, enrolled during active disease. Sequenced: peripheral blood. CDR3 amino acids: CASSPRVGGGAVTGELFF. CDR3 DNA: TGTGCCAGCAGCCCCCGGGTCGGCGGGGGGGCTGTCACCGGGGAGCTGTTTTTT.